The clone carrying this T cell receptor beta chain was counted between two and nine times. Antigen: not known. This sequence may be a read error, since a much larger clone differs from it by one base. This sample was included in a study of post-analysis software for immune sequencing data. Turning to the study itself: Relapsing-remitting, secondary progressive and progressive-relapsing courses of multiple sclerosis were included.

Whole-study findings and limits: Relative to controls, patients had five TRBV segments at higher frequency, with TRBV5-6, TRBV5-1 and TRBV20-1 among these.

CDR1 and CDR2 (germline): DFQATT, SNEGSKA (reference sequence). The V end lost 6 bases, the J end lost 11 bases, and 25 bases lay between the germline ends. This CDR3 has 14 residues. Carried by the TCR beta cDNA libraries were unique molecular identifiers. T cells, about 0.9 to 11 million of them, yielded roughly 470,000 cDNA molecules. Each CDR3 protein gets one entry after TCRdb re-called the PCR reads with MiXCR. The sample lists about 200,000 distinct CDR3 sequences, 29% occurring once. The sequencing input was blood. The J gene is TRBJ2-5, the V gene TRBV20-1; D could derive from TRBD1 or TRBD2 (5 bases each). The receptor comes from a girl aged 2-17 years with multiple sclerosis. This chain's CDR3 is CSASPRGLGNEQYF. DNA for the CDR3: TGCAGTGCAAGCCCCCGGGGCCTGGGGAATGAGCAGTACTTC.